This TCR beta chain was sequenced in a study of siplizumab effects on memory and regulatory T cells. Study-wide findings and caveats: The authors mapped only a minor fraction of alloreactive clones to unstimulated subsets. Whether proliferating Tregs in siplizumab cultures suppress was not functionally confirmed. Memory cells seemed less diverse than naive T cells, which seemed major alloresponse contributors.

Of note for this clone: Its antigen is not identified.

Assay used: immunoSEQ multiplex PCR; TCRdb lists only in-frame clones, some missing. The sample shows more than 85,000 clones, about 91% of them seen only once. The trim removed 4 bases at V and 4 bases at J, leaving 8 bases unmatched. This CDR3 is built from 16 residues. In germline, CDR1 is SGHRS, CDR2 YFSETQ. The receptor comes from a human donor in good health. This chain connects TRBV5-1 to TRBJ2-2, with 9 bases that match TRBD1. What was sequenced was Tregs sorted from blood. The CDR3, as DNA: TGCGCCAGCAGCCCACAGGGGGCAAGGGGCACCGGGGAGCTGTTTTTT. This encodes CASSPQGARGTGELFF.